The 7 T cell receptor beta chains reported below all come from one sample, sequenced in a study of blood T cell repertoires in COVID-19. Here immunoSEQ multiplex PCR was the method, and the copy in TCRdb shows in-frame clones only, minus some. This table has 210,000 or so clones, 70% to 90% appearing once. Source material: peripheral blood. The receptors derive from a woman aged 40 to 55 who had recovered from COVID-19.

The chain couples TRBV5-5 to TRBJ1-5; D gene unclear. This CDR3 region has 14 residues. The V end lost 0 bases, the J end lost 3 bases, and 7 bases lay between the germline ends. Per the germline V gene, CDR1 is SGHKS and CDR2 is YYEKEE (reference sequence). Here the CDR3 reads CASSLDSINQPQHF. CDR3 DNA sequence: TGTGCCAGCAGCTTGGACAGCATCAATCAGCCCCAGCATTTT. The entire variable domain, with the rest obtained from reference TRBV5-5 and TRBJ1-5, is as follows: DAGVTQSPTHLIKTRGQQVTLRCSPISGHKSVSWYQQVLGQGPQFIFQYYEKEERGRGNFPDRFSARQFPNYSSELNVNALLLGDSALYLCASSLDSINQPQHFGDGTRLSIL.

V is TRBV19 and J is TRBJ2-5; 8 positions agree with TRBD1. CDR3 length: 15 amino acids. The V gene's germline CDR1 is LNHDA and CDR2 SQIVND (reference sequence). V dropped 3 bases and J dropped 4; count of bases not matched to a gene: 7. CDR3 loop: CASSMQDRVGETQYF. The CDR3 DNA reads as TGTGCCAGTAGTATGCAGGACAGGGTTGGAGAGACCCAGTACTTC.

The rearrangement links TRBV9 to TRBJ1-5; D is perhaps TRBD1 (6 bases). The CDR3 consists of 13 residues. V shed 4 bases and J shed 4 bases, with 9 bases lying between them. The V gene's germline CDR1 is SGDLS and CDR2 YYNGEE. The CDR3 nucleotides are TGTGCCAGCAGCCCGCAGGGGAATCAGCCCCAGCATTTT. Encoded protein: CASSPQGNQPQHF.

The chain uses TRBV7-9 and TRBJ2-5, with 9 bases lining up with TRBD2. V dropped 5 bases and J dropped 0; count of bases not matched to a gene: 16. The CDR3 contains 19 residues. Germline values: CDR1 SEHNR, CDR2 FQNEAQ (reference sequence). CDR3 sequence: CASSQRTSVLRGYQETQYF. CDR3 nucleotide sequence: TGTGCCAGCAGCCAACGGACTAGCGTCCTGAGGGGGTACCAAGAGACCCAGTACTTC.

The chain employs TRBV2 and TRBJ1-5; D perhaps matches TRBD1 (6 bases). This CDR3 is 14 amino acids long. Trimming left V 3 bases short and J 3 bases short, with 9 bases between. In germline, CDR1 is SNHLY, CDR2 FYNNEI. The CDR3 DNA is TGTGCCAGCAGTGACAGGGGAGTCAATCAGCCCCAGCATTTT. Translating it yields CASSDRGVNQPQHF.

Here the CDR3 reads CASGAVKNTGELFF. The CDR3 coding sequence is TGCGCCAGCGGAGCAGTCAAGAACACCGGGGAGCTGTTTTTT. The gene calls are TRBV4-3 and TRBJ2-2; D gene uncertain. Trimming took 8 bases from V and 1 from J, leaving 11 bases between them. Germline CDR1 is LGHNA and CDR2 is YSLEER. This CDR3 region has 14 residues.

V gene TRBV5-1 combines with J gene TRBJ2-5; D is ambiguous. V lost 2 bases to trimming and J lost 5 bases, with 19 bases between them. The length of the CDR3 is 16 residues. In germline, CDR1 is SGHRS, CDR2 YFSETQ. CDR3 protein: CASSLLAAETGETQYF. The DNA for the CDR3 is TGCGCCAGCAGCTTACTCGCGGCCGAGACCGGGGAGACCCAGTACTTC. The complete variable domain, with remaining parts taken from reference TRBV5-1 and TRBJ2-5, reads KAGVTQTPRYLIKTRGQQVTLSCSPISGHRSVSWYQQTPGQGLQFLFEYFSETQRNKGNFPGRFSGRQFSNSRSEMNVSTLELGDSALYLCASSLLAAETGETQYFGPGTRLLVL.